This paragraph reports one T cell receptor (beta chain). The sample originates from a study of blood T cell repertoires in COVID-19. Overall study context: Sources were T cells, B-cell-depleted T cells, or PBMCs; the material itself was cDNA or gDNA.

Sequencing used immunoSEQ multiplex PCR; TCRdb keeps in-frame clones, though not all of them. The sample includes nearly 250,000 clones, roughly 86% of them seen just once. This TCR was sampled from a woman between 55 and 75 years old who had recovered from COVID-19. The sample consisted of peripheral blood.

CDR3 residues: CASSHPGPREQFF. The CDR3 DNA follows: TGTGCCAGCAGCCATCCGGGTCCCCGTGAGCAGTTCTTC. This chain connects TRBV7-2 to TRBJ2-1, with D uncertain. The CDR3 totals 13 residues. Germline CDR1 reads SGHTA; CDR2 reads FQGNSA. Trimming stripped 5 bases from V and 9 bases from J, with 14 bases between.